The clone carrying this TCR beta chain was seen a few times. The antigen is unknown. V was cut by 0 bases and J by 1 base, with 9 bases left in between. CDR1 is ENHRY and CDR2 is SYGVKD in the germline V gene. This CDR3 region has 15 residues. This entry belongs to a study of CD8 T cells in ankylosing spondylitis. Preparation of TCR beta libraries was done by quantitative 5'-RACE with molecular barcodes. Via MiXCR, TCRdb re-called the 5' RACE reads, giving one row per CDR3 protein. In the table there are about 200,000 distinct CDR3 sequences, approximately 24% of which are singletons. Study-wide points: According to the report, clones linked to the disease were significantly enriched in matched synovial fluid samples taken from ankylosing spondylitis patients.

The chain carries TRBV10-3 and TRBJ2-5; D gene uncertain. The specimen was blood, either unsorted or a sorted T cell fraction (not recorded which). This clonotype was obtained from a male donor with ankylosing spondylitis or in good health (not recorded which). The CDR3 region has the DNA TGTGCCATCAGTGAGTCTAAGGGTAGCCAAGAGACCCAGTACTTC. It codes for CAISESKGSQETQYF.